The clone carrying this TCR beta chain occurred many times. Its antigen remains unknown. With iRepertoire HTBI primers and Arm-PCR of CDR3 regions, TCR beta libraries were built. TCRdb re-called the multiplex PCR reads through MiXCR, storing one row per CDR3 protein. This sample has 550,000 to 650,000 distinct CDR3 sequences; about 16% occur once, and the top ten carry approximately 12%. Trimming removed 3 bases from V and 5 bases from J, with 14 bases in between. The CDR3 is 14 amino acids. The data were taken from a study of regulatory T cells in long-lasting Graves disease. Study results and limitations: Newly diagnosed disease favored TRBV20-1 and TRBJ2-1 over persistent disease. Persistent Graves' patients possessed reduced TCR diversity relative to recently diagnosed ones.

Specified time point: newly diagnosed GD, antithyroid drugs for less than 3 months. Generation of the TCR library employed RNA extracted from PBMCs. This sample was also put to use in a study of T cells in Graves' hyperthyroidism and ophthalmopathy.

This chain joins TRBV12-3 or TRBV12-4 and TRBJ2-7; no reliable D call. Sequenced here: peripheral blood mononuclear cells (PBMCs), sampled at new diagnosis, from a patient treated with antithyroid drugs. The TCR originated in a man in his late teens or twenties with Graves disease. This CDR3 reads CASSFGRRTHEQYF. CDR3 nucleotide sequence: TGTGCCAGCAGTTTTGGAAGGAGAACCCACGAGCAGTACTTC.